Listed below are T cell receptor beta chains from one sample, sequenced in a study of shared T cell receptors in the human thymus. Produced via immunoSEQ multiplex PCR; TCRdb's table is partial and in-frame only. The sample lists around 67,000 clones; roughly 96% were seen once. The sample comprised thymocytes. The receptor set was obtained from a human donor. Both conserved end residues are part of each CDR3. D genes are given only for firm matches. Size is stated for part of the rows, as once, few or many counts, or as a class when the clone is expanded.

TRBV7-2,TRBJ1-5,.,few,TGTGCCAGCAGCTTAGCGCTGGCCCCGTCTAATCAGCCCCAGCATTTT,CASSLALAPSNQPQHF
TRBV7-6,TRBJ2-5,TRBD2,.,TGTGCCAGCAGTCCAATCGGACTAGCGGGGGTGGAGACCCAGTACTTC,CASSPIGLAGVETQYF
TRBV30,TRBJ2-1,.,.,TGTGCCTGGAGCGCAAGCGGACCCCTTTACAATGAGCAGTTCTTC,CAWSASGPLYNEQFF
TRBV27,TRBJ1-1,.,.,TGTGCCAGCAGGATGCCAGGGTGTAGCACTGAAGCTTTCTTT,CASRMPGCSTEAFF
TRBV10-3,TRBJ2-2,.,few,TGTGCCATCAGTTGGGGCGGAACCGGGGAGCTGTTTTTT,CAISWGGTGELFF
TRBV4-1,TRBJ2-1,TRBD1,.,TGCGCCAGCAGCCAAGAGAGTACAGGGGGGAGCTCCTACAATGAGCAGTTCTTC,CASSQESTGGSSYNEQFF
TRBV5-4,TRBJ1-2,TRBD1,once,TGTGCCAGCAGCTTGGGGTCCGGGACAGGGATCTATGGCTACACCTTC,CASSLGSGTGIYGYTF
TRBV5-1,TRBJ2-3,.,.,TGCGCCAGCAGCTTCGACCTGGGAGATACGCAGTATTTT,CASSFDLGDTQYF
TRBV2,TRBJ2-1,TRBD1,.,TGTGCCAGCAGTTCCGGGACAGGCCGACCCAATGAGCAGTTCTTC,CASSSGTGRPNEQFF
TRBV7-9,TRBJ2-4,TRBD1,.,TGTGCCAGCAGCCTCCGGGGACAGGGCCTAAGAGCCAAAAACATTCAGTACTTC,CASSLRGQGLRAKNIQYF
TRBV15,TRBJ1-6,.,once,TGTGCCACCAGCAGAGAGCAGGGGAAAGTCAATTCACCCCTCCACTTT,CATSREQGKVNSPLHF
TRBV4-1,TRBJ2-2,.,.,TGCGCCAGCAGCCACCTCACCCCGTCCAGACGAAGCGACACCGGGGAGCTGTTTTTT,CASSHLTPSRRSDTGELFF
TRBV4-1,TRBJ1-2,.,.,TGCGCCAGCAGCCGTAGACCAGGATGCGCGTGGGGCTACACCTTC,CASSRRPGCAWGYTF
TRBV11-2,TRBJ2-7,.,.,TGTGCCAGCAGCTTAGAACACCTCTACGAGCAGTACTTC,CASSLEHLYEQYF
TRBV25-1,TRBJ2-7,TRBD1,.,TGTGCCAGCAGTGAGGACCGGGACAGTAGTAAGTACGAGCAGTACTTC,CASSEDRDSSKYEQYF
TRBV9,TRBJ1-3,.,.,TGTGCCAGCAGTTTATCCCCAGATGGGGGAACCTATAGCTCTGGAAACACCATATATTTT,CASSLSPDGGTYSSGNTIYF
TRBV19,TRBJ1-5,.,.,TGTGCCAGTAGCACCCACACAACCAAGGATCAGCCCCAGCATTTT,CASSTHTTKDQPQHF
TRBV29-1,TRBJ2-2,.,.,TGCAGCGTTAAGGGACACCTCACCGGGGAGCTGTTTTTT,CSVKGHLTGELFF
TRBV5-1,TRBJ2-3,TRBD2,.,TGCGCCAGCAGCTGGACTAGCCCTGCTAGCACAGATACGCAGTATTTT,CASSWTSPASTDTQYF
TRBV14,TRBJ2-7,.,.,TGTGCCAGCAGCAGGCGGAACCTCGGGGACGAGCAGTACTTC,CASSRRNLGDEQYF
TRBV15,TRBJ2-3,.,.,TGTGCCACCAGCAGGGGTGGTGCGGGTACTACGATCGGGCAGTATTTT,CATSRGGAGTTIGQYF
TRBV4-1,TRBJ2-5,TRBD1,.,TGCGCCAGCAGCCAAGACCGCCACGGACAGGACCAAGAGACCCAGTACTTC,CASSQDRHGQDQETQYF
TRBV4-3,TRBJ1-1,TRBD1,.,TGCGCCAGCAGCCAAGTTTCGACAGGGGGCGTGAACACTGAAGCTTTCTTT,CASSQVSTGGVNTEAFF
TRBV27,TRBJ2-7,.,.,TGTGCCAGCAGTTTATCGGTTACTTATAGCTCCTACGAGCAGTACTTC,CASSLSVTYSSYEQYF
TRBV4-2,TRBJ2-3,TRBD2,.,TGTGCCAGCAGCCAGACTCTAGCGGGGACTTTAGGCACAGATACGCAGTATTTT,CASSQTLAGTLGTDTQYF
TRBV7-8,TRBJ2-7,.,.,TGTGCCAGCAGCTTAGAGGCTCACGGGGATTTCTACGAGCAGTACTTC,CASSLEAHGDFYEQYF
TRBV5-1,TRBJ1-1,.,.,TGCGCCAGCAGCTTTCGGGGGCCGGACACTGAAGCTTTCTTT,CASSFRGPDTEAFF
TRBV11-2,TRBJ2-7,TRBD2,once,TGTGCCAGCAGCTTAGAGCGGGGGGCCATTACATACGAGCAGTACTTC,CASSLERGAITYEQYF
TRBV4-1,TRBJ2-7,TRBD1,.,TGCGCCAGCAGCCAAATTTCAGGGGGCGCGTGGGAGCAGTACTTC,CASSQISGGAWEQYF
TRBV9,TRBJ2-3,.,.,TGTGCCAGCAGCGTAGAGGATGGAGATACGCAGTATTTT,CASSVEDGDTQYF
TRBV19,TRBJ1-1,.,.,TGTGCCAGTCACCACTCGAACACTGAAGCTTTCTTT,CASHHSNTEAFF
TRBV5-6,TRBJ1-6,TRBD1,.,TGTGCCAGCAGCTCCGACAGGGTGTGCAGGGAGGGATCGGATTCACCCCTCCACTTT,CASSSDRVCREGSDSPLHF
TRBV4-1,TRBJ2-7,.,.,TGCGCCAGCAGCCAAGAGAGACAGTTCAATTCAAGGCCATCCTACGAGCAGTACTTC,CASSQERQFNSRPSYEQYF
TRBV4-2,TRBJ1-1,.,.,TGTGCCAGCAGCCAAGATCCCCCGGTAGGGAAGGGTGAAGCTTTCTTT,CASSQDPPVGKGEAFF
TRBV5-4,TRBJ2-7,.,.,TGTGCCAGCAGCTTAACGACCGGACAGCCCCTCGCCTACGAGCAGTACTTC,CASSLTTGQPLAYEQYF
TRBV20-1,TRBJ1-1,.,once,TGCAGTGCTAGATATGTCGGAGCTTTCTTT,CSARYVGAFF
TRBV7-9,TRBJ1-6,.,once,TGTGCCAGCAGGCACCTGACAGGAGCGATCGTTGGTGGTAATTCACCCCTCCACTTT,CASRHLTGAIVGGNSPLHF
TRBV9,TRBJ2-2,.,.,TGTGCCAGCAGCGTAATGAGTTCTCGGGCCCTGAACACCGGGGAGCTGTTTTTT,CASSVMSSRALNTGELFF
TRBV7-3,TRBJ2-2,TRBD2,once,TGTGCCAGCAGCTTACGTGAAGTGAGCGGGGGGCACAACACCGGGGAGCTGTTTTTT,CASSLREVSGGHNTGELFF
TRBV11-2,TRBJ2-2,.,.,TGTGCCAGCAGCCAGGGATGGGCGAACACCGGGGAGCTGTTTTTT,CASSQGWANTGELFF
TRBV5-1,TRBJ2-1,.,.,TGCGCCAGCAGCTTGTGGGGCCAGGGGTTCGCCAGCTCCTACAATGAGCAGTTCTTC,CASSLWGQGFASSYNEQFF
TRBV27,TRBJ1-6,TRBD1,.,TGTGCCAGCCGACCGGGACAGGGGAATAAGAATAATTCACCCCTCCACTTT,CASRPGQGNKNNSPLHF
TRBV25-1,TRBJ2-5,.,.,TGTGCCAGCAGTCCGGTGGTGGAGGGAGAGACCCAGTACTTC,CASSPVVEGETQYF
TRBV4-3,TRBJ1-6,.,.,TGCGCCAGCAGGAGGGAGGCAGAGGGTAATTCACCCCTCCACTTT,CASRREAEGNSPLHF
TRBV11-2,TRBJ1-1,.,.,TGTGCCAGCAGCTTAGGGGCGAACACTGAAGCTTTCTTT,CASSLGANTEAFF
TRBV27,TRBJ2-5,.,.,TGTGCCAGCAGCAAGACCACGGGAGAGACCCAGTACTTC,CASSKTTGETQYF
TRBV5-6,TRBJ1-5,TRBD1,.,TGTGCCAGCAGCTTCGGGACAGGGATTCAGCCCCAGCATTTT,CASSFGTGIQPQHF
TRBV27,TRBJ2-7,TRBD1,.,TGTGCCAGCAGGGGGTTGGACAGGGGCGACGAGCAGTACTTC,CASRGLDRGDEQYF
TRBV5-4,TRBJ1-6,.,.,TGTGCCAGCAGTCCCGACAGGCCCAATTCACCCCTCCACTTT,CASSPDRPNSPLHF
TRBV28,TRBJ1-6,TRBD1,.,TGTGCCAGCAGTTTGTGGGCAACAGGGGCTAATTCACCCCTCCACTTT,CASSLWATGANSPLHF
TRBV5-5,TRBJ2-7,.,.,TGTGCCAGCAGCTCTTGGCCCAGACGGACCCTAGCCTCCTACGAGCAGTACTTC,CASSSWPRRTLASYEQYF
TRBV5-1,TRBJ2-5,TRBD2,.,TGCGCCAGCAGCTCGGGACTAGCGAGAGCATTAGAGACCCAGTACTTC,CASSSGLARALETQYF
TRBV5-4,TRBJ2-1,.,.,TGTGCCAGCAGCTCCTCGTCCTGGAGATTATCTGCTCGATTCAATGAGCAGTTCTTC,CASSSSSWRLSARFNEQFF
TRBV7-9,TRBJ1-6,.,.,TGTGCCAGCAGCCGACAATTGACACCGGAGGGGTGTAATTCACCCCTCCACTTT,CASSRQLTPEGCNSPLHF
TRBV1,TRBJ1-2,.,.,TGCGCCAGCAGCCAAGACTCCCGCCTCAACTATGGCTACACCTTC,CASSQDSRLNYGYTF
TRBV19,TRBJ1-6,TRBD1,.,TGTGCCAGTAGTACGACAGGGTTTTATTCACCCCTCCACTTT,CASSTTGFYSPLHF